This T cell receptor beta chain is drawn from a study of metastatic and nonmetastatic thyroid tumors. Across the study: It was across blood and tumor or nodule tissue from malignant and benign thyroid patients that repertoires were compared.

Per the study methods: Clinicopathological groups differed in CDR3, with these differences serving to build a distant-metastasis classifier for papillary thyroid cancer. TCRdb re-called clones via MiXCR from the PCR reads. Here the V and J calls rest on TCRdb's processing, not on the authors' analysis. Seen here are 6,800 or so clones, around 3% observed once, and the top ten hold approximately 16%. V shed 6 bases and J 0 bases; nucleotides not matched to a gene: 4. Looked up from germline, CDR1 is DFQATT and CDR2 is SNEGSKA (reference sequence). The CDR3 sequence is 14 residues long. This clone was recorded many times. Treatment of any kind had been given to no patient before thyroid surgery.

The sequenced sample consisted of tumor tissue. The sequence derives from a female donor with papillary thyroid cancer or a benign thyroid nodule (not recorded which). Some clones in this sample may be carry-over from other donors' samples. The chain employs TRBV20-1 and TRBJ2-5; 10 bases map to TRBD2. CDR3 amino acids: CSAGLAEYQETQYF. The CDR3 DNA reads TGCAGTGCCGGACTAGCGGAATACCAAGAGACCCAGTACTTC.